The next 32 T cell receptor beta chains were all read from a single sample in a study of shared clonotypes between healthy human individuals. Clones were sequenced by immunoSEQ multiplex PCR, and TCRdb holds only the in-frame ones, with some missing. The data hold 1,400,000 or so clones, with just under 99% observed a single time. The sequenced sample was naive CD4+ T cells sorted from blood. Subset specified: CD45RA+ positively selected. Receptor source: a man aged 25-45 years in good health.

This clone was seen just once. The CDR3 nucleotides read TGTGCCAGTAGTACCACAATCCAGGATTTGGCTGAAGCTTTCTTT. The encoded protein is CASSTTIQDLAEAFF. The J gene is TRBJ1-1, the V gene TRBV19, with no clear D. Trimming removed 4 bases at V and 6 bases at J, with 18 bases between. The CDR3 covers 15 residues. Germline CDR1 reads LNHDA; CDR2 reads SQIVND (reference sequence).

CDR3 sequence: CASSSWDSEQPQHF. The CDR3 DNA reads TGTGCCAGCAGCTCCTGGGACAGTGAACAGCCCCAGCATTTT. This sequence joins TRBV7-2 and TRBJ1-5, with 7 nucleotides matching TRBD1. CDR3 length: 14 amino acids. Germline V gives CDR1 SGHTA, CDR2 FQGNSA. The V and J ends lost 4 bases and 7 bases, in that order; junction bases with no gene match: 7.

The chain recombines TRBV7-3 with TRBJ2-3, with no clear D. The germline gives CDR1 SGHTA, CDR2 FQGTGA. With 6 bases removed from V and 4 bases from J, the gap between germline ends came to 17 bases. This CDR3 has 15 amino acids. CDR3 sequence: CASSFIPNRADTQYF. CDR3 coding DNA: TGTGCCAGCAGTTTTATTCCGAACCGGGCAGATACGCAGTATTTT. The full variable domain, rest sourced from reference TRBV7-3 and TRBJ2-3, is GAGVSQTPSNKVTEKGKYVELRCDPISGHTALYWYRQSLGQGPEFLIYFQGTGAADDSGLPNDRFFAVRPEGSVSTLKIQRTERGDSAVYLCASSFIPNRADTQYFGPGTRLTVL.

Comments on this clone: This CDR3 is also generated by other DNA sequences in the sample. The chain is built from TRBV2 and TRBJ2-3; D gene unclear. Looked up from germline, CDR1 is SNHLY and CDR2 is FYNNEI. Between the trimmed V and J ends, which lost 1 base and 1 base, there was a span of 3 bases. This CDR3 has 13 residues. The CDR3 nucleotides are TGTGCCAGCAGTGAAGGGGGCACAGATACGCAGTATTTT. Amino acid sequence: CASSEGGTDTQYF.

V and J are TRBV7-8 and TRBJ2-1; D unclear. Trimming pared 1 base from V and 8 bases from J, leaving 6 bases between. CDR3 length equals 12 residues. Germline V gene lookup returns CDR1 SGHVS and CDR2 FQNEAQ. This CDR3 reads CASSLVMDEQFF. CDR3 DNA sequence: TGTGCCAGCAGCTTAGTTATGGATGAGCAGTTCTTC.

CDR3 in DNA: TGTGCCAGCAGGATTGAGTCCGCTGGCTACACCTTC. This codes for CASRIESAGYTF. The chain links TRBV28 to TRBJ1-2; D call uncertain. CDR3 length: 12 residues. CDR1 and CDR2 from the germline V gene are MDHEN and SYDVKM. Trimming shortened V by 6 bases and J by 7 bases, and 12 bases separated the two germline ends.

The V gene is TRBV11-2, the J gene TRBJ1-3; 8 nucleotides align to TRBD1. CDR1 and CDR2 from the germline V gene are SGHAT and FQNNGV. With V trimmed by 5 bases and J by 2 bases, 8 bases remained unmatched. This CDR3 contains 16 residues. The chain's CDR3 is CASSPRDRRTGNTIYF. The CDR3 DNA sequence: TGTGCCAGCAGCCCCCGGGACAGGAGAACTGGAAACACCATATATTTT. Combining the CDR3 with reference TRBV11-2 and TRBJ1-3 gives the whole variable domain EAGVAQSPRYKIIEKRQSVAFWCNPISGHATLYWYQQILGQGPKLLIQFQNNGVVDDSQLPKDRFSAERLKGVDSTLKIQPAKLEDSAVYLCASSPRDRRTGNTIYFGEGSWLTVV.

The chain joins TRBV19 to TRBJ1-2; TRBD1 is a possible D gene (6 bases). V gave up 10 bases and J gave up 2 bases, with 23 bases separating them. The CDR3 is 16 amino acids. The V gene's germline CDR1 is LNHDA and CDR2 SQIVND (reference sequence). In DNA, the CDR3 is TGTGCCACCAAGGACTTCCGGACAGTCTTAAACTATGGCTACACCTTC. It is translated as CATKDFRTVLNYGYTF.

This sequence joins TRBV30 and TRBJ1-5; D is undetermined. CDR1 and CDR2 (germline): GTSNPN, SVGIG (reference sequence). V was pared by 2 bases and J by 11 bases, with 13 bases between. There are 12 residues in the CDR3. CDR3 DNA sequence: TGTGCCTGGAGTTCCTTTAAGAGCGCCCAGCATTTT. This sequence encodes CAWSSFKSAQHF.

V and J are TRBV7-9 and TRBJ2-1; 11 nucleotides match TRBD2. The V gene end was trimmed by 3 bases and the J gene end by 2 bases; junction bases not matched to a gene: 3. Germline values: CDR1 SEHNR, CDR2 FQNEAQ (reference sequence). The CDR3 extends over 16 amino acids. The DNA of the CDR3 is TGTGCCAGCAGCTTGGTAGCGGGAGGGCCCTACAATGAGCAGTTCTTC. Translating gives CASSLVAGGPYNEQFF.

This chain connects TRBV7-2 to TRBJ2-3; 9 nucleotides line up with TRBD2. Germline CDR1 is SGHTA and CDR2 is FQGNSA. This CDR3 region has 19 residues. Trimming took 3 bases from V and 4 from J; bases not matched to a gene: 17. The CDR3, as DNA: TGTGCCAGCAGCTTTCTGGCGGGTAGCGGGAGAGGGTTCGCAGATACGCAGTATTTT. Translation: CASSFLAGSGRGFADTQYF.

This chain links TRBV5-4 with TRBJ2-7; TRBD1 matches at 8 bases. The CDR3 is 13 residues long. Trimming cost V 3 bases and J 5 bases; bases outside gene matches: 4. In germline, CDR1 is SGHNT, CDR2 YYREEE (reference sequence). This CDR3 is CASSYAGGHEQYF. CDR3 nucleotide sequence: TGTGCCAGCAGCTATGCAGGGGGCCACGAGCAGTACTTC.

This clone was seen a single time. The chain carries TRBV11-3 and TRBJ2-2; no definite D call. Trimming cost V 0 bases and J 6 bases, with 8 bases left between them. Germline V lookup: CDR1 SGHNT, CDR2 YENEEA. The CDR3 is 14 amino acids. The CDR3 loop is CASSLDLAAGELFF. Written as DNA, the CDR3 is TGTGCCAGCAGCTTAGATTTGGCGGCCGGGGAGCTGTTTTTT.

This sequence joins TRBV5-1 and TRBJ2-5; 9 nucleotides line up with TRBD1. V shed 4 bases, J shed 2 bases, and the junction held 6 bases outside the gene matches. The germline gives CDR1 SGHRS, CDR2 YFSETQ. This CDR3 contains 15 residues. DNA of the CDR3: TGCGCCAGCAGCCCGGGACAGGGTAATCAAGAGACCCAGTACTTC. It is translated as CASSPGQGNQETQYF.

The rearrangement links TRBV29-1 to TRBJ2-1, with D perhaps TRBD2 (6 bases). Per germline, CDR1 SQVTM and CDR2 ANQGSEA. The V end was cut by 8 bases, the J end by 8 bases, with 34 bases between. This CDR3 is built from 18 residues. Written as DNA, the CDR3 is TGCAGCTCACTGGGGTCGAGCGGAGGACTAATCCGGGTCGATGAGCAGTTCTTC. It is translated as CSSLGSSGGLIRVDEQFF.

This chain's CDR3 is CASSIGGEGQPQHF. In nucleotides, the CDR3 is TGTGCCAGTAGTATCGGAGGGGAGGGTCAGCCCCAGCATTTT. The genes are TRBV19 and TRBJ1-5, with a possible D match to TRBD1 (5 bases). The V end was cut by 3 bases, the J end by 6 bases, with 12 bases between. The germline V gene encodes CDR1 LNHDA and CDR2 SQIVND (reference sequence). This CDR3 spans 14 amino acids.

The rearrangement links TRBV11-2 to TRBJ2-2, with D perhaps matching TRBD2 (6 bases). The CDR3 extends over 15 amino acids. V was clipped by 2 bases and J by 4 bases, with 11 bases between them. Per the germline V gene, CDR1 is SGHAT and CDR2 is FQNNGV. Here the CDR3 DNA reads TGTGCCAGCAGCTTACGGAGGGGCGGCACCGGGGAGCTGTTTTTT. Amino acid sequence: CASSLRRGGTGELFF.

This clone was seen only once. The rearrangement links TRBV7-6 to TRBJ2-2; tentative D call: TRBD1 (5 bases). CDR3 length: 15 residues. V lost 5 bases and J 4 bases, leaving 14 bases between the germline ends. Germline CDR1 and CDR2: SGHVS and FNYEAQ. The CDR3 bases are TGTGCCAGCAGCCTATACCGTAGGGGCACCGGGGAGCTGTTTTTT. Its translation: CASSLYRRGTGELFF.

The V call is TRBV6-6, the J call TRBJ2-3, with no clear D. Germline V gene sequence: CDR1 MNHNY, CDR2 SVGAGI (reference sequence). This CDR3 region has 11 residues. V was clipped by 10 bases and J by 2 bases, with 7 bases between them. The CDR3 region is CATGLTDTQYF. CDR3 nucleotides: TGTGCCACCGGTCTCACAGATACGCAGTATTTT.

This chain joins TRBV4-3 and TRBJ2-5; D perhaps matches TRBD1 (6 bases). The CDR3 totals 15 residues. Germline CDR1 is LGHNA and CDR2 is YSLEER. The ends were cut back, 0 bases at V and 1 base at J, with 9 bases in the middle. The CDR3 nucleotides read TGCGCCAGCAGCCAAGATCTAGGGGGCCAAGAGACCCAGTACTTC. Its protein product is CASSQDLGGQETQYF.

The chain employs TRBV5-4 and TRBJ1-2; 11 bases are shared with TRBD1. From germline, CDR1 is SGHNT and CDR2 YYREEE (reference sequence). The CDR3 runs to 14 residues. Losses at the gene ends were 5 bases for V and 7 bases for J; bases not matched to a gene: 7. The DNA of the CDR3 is TGTGCCAGCAGACTTGGACAGGGGGCAGGTGGCTACACCTTC. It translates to CASRLGQGAGGYTF.

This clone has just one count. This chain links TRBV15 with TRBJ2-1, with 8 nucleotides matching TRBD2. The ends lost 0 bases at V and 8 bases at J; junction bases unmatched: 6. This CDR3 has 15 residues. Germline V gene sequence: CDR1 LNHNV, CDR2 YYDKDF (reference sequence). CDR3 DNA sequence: TGTGCCACCAGCAGAGATAAGGGGACTAGACATGAGCAGTTCTTC. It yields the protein CATSRDKGTRHEQFF.

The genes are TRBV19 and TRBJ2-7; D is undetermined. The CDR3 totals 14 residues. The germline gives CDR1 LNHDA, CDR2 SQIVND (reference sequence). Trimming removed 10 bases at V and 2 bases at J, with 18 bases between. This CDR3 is CATSKNTYTYEQYF. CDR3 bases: TGTGCCACCTCGAAGAATACGTATACCTACGAGCAGTACTTC.

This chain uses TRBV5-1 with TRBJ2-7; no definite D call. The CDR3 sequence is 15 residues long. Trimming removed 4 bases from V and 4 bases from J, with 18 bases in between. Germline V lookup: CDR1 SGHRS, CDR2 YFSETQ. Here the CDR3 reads CASSPVGSTDYEQYF. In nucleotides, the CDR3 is TGCGCCAGCAGCCCGGTGGGGTCGACGGATTACGAGCAGTACTTC.

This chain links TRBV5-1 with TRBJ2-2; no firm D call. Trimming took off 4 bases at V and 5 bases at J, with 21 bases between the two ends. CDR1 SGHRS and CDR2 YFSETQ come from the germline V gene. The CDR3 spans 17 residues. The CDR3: CASSPPTAPGSTGELFF. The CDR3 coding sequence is TGCGCCAGCAGCCCCCCGACGGCCCCAGGTAGTACCGGGGAGCTGTTTTTT.

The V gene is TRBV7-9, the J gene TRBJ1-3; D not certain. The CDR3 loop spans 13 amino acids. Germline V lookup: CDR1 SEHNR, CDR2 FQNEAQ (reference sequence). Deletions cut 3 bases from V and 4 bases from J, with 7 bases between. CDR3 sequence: CASSFLRGNTIYF. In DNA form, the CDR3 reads TGTGCCAGCAGCTTTCTGAGGGGAAACACCATATATTTT.

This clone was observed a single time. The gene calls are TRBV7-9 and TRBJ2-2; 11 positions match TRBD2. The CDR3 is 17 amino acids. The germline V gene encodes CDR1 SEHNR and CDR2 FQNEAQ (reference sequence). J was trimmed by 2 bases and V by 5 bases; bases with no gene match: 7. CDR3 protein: CASSTGGLAGNTGELFF. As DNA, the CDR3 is TGTGCCAGCAGCACAGGCGGACTAGCGGGTAACACCGGGGAGCTGTTTTTT. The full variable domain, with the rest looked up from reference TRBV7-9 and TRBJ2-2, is DTGVSQNPRHKITKRGQNVTFRCDPISEHNRLYWYRQTLGQGPEFLTYFQNEAQLEKSRLLSDRFSAERPKGSFSTLEIQRTEQGDSAMYLCASSTGGLAGNTGELFFGEGSRLTVL.

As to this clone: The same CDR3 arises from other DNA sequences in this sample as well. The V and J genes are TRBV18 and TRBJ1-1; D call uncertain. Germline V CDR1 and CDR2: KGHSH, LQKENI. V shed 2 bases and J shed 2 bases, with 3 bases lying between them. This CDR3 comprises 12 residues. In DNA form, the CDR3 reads TGTGCCAGCTCACCAGGTAACACTGAAGCTTTCTTT. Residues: CASSPGNTEAFF.

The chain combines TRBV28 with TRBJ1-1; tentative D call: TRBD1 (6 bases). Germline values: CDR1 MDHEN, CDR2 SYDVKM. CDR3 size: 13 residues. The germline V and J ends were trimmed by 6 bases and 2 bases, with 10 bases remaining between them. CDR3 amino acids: CASRGRGNTEAFF. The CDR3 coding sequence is TGTGCCAGCAGAGGCAGGGGCAACACTGAAGCTTTCTTT. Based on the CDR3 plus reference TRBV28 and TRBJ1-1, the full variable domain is DVKVTQSSRYLVKRTGEKVFLECVQDMDHENMFWYRQDPGLGLRLIYFSYDVKMKEKGDIPEGYSVSREKKERFSLILESASTNQTSMYLCASRGRGNTEAFFGQGTRLTVV.

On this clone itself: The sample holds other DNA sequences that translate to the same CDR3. The CDR3 DNA is TGCGCCAGCAGCTTGGTGGGAGCCACAGATACGCAGTATTTT. Encoded protein: CASSLVGATDTQYF. V usage is TRBV5-1 and J usage is TRBJ2-3; TRBD2 is a possible D gene (5 bases). Germline CDR1 reads SGHRS; CDR2 reads YFSETQ. V lost 0 bases, J lost 2 bases, and 7 bases lay in between. The CDR3 extends over 14 amino acids.

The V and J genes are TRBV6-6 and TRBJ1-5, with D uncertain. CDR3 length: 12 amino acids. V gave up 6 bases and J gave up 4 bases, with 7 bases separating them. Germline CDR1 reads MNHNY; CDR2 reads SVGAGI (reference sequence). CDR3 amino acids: CASSNPNQPQHF. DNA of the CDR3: TGTGCCAGCAGCAACCCAAATCAGCCCCAGCATTTT.

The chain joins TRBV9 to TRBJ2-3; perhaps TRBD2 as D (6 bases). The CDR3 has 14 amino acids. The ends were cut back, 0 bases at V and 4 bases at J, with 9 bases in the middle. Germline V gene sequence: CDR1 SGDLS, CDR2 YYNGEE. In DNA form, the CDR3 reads TGTGCCAGCAGCGTAGGAACTAGCTCAGATACGCAGTATTTT. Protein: CASSVGTSSDTQYF.